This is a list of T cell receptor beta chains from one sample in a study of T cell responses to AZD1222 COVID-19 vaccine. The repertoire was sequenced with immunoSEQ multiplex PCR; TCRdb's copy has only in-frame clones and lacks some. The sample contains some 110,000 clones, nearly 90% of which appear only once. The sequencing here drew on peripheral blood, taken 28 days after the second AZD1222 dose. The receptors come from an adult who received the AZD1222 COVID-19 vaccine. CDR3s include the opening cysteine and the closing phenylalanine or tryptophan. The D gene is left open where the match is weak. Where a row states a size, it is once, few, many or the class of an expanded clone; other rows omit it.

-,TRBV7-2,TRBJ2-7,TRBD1,TGTGCCAGCAGCTTAGGGGACAGGTTGGGGGAGCAGTACTTC,CASSLGDRLGEQYF
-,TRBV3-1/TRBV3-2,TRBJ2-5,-,TGTGCCAGCAGCCAAATCCCCCCAACAGGGGCCACGGGGGACCAGTACTTC,CASSQIPPTGATGDQYF
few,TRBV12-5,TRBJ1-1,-,TGTGCTAGTGGTCCCAACATGAACACTGAAGCTTTCTTT,CASGPNMNTEAFF
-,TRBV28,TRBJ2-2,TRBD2,TGTGCCGTTGGGACTAGCGGGAACTGGGAGCTGTTTTTT,CAVGTSGNWELFF
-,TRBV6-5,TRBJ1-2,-,TGTGCCAGCAGTTACACTACAGGGCCTTCTAACTATGGCTACACCTTC,CASSYTTGPSNYGYTF
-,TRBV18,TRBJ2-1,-,TGTGCCAGCTCACCCCAGGGTTACAATGAGCAGTTCTTC,CASSPQGYNEQFF
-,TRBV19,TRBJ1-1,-,TGTGCCAGTAGTCCTGGTAGCGGAGGGTACACTGAAGCTTTCTTT,CASSPGSGGYTEAFF
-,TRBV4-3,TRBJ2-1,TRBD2,TGCGCCAGCAGCCAAGATGGCAGCGGGAGTAGGGATGAGCAGTTCTTC,CASSQDGSGSRDEQFF
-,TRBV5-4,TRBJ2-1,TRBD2,TGTGCCAGCAGCTCGGGACTAGCGGACATCACTGAGCAGTTCTTC,CASSSGLADITEQFF
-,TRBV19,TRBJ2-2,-,TGTGCCAGTAGTTCGAGATTCCCCTCGGGCACCGGGGAGCTGTTTTTT,CASSSRFPSGTGELFF